Following are 23 T cell receptor beta chains from one sample sequenced in a study of control samples from healthy donors and cancer patients. TCRdb's table, derived via immunoSEQ multiplex PCR, lists solely in-frame clones and lacks some. The sample carries 110,000 to 150,000 clones, around 85% recorded once. The specimen sequenced was blood. Source of these receptors: a woman in her thirties in good health.

This clone was seen a few times. V gene TRBV28 combines with J gene TRBJ2-7, with a possible D match to TRBD1 (6 bases). The V gene lost 5 bases and the J gene lost 5 bases, with 13 bases spanning the gap. Germline CDR1 is MDHEN and CDR2 is SYDVKM. The CDR3 is 13 amino acids. The CDR3 sequence is CASSEIQGHEQYF. In DNA form, the CDR3 reads TGTGCCAGCAGTGAGATACAGGGTCACGAGCAGTACTTC.

The V and J genes are TRBV12-3 or TRBV12-4 and TRBJ1-4; D gene unclear. This CDR3 is built from 12 residues. Trimming cost V 3 bases and J 7 bases, with 6 bases left between them. DNA of the CDR3: TGTGCCAGCAGTTTTCAGAGTGAAAAACTGTTTTTT. It specifies CASSFQSEKLFF.

The gene calls are TRBV7-8 and TRBJ2-7; 8 bases agree with TRBD1. Germline V gene data show CDR1 as SGHVS and CDR2 as FQNEAQ. The CDR3 sequence is 14 residues long. The ends lost 3 bases at V and 2 bases at J; junction bases unmatched: 3. CDR3 nucleotide sequence: TGTGCCAGCAGCTTGGTGACAGGGGCCTACGAGCAGTACTTC. Translating it yields CASSLVTGAYEQYF. Filled out from reference TRBV7-8 and TRBJ2-7, the complete variable domain reads GAGVSQSPRYKVAKRGQDVALRCDPISGHVSLFWYQQALGQGPEFLTYFQNEAQLDKSGLPSDRFFAERPEGSVSTLKIQRTQQEDSAVYLCASSLVTGAYEQYFGPGTRLTVT.

The table lists this clone with a count of one. This sample also contains other DNA sequences that code for the same CDR3. J is TRBJ1-1 and V is TRBV29-1, with TRBD1 as a possible D gene (5 bases). The V gene's germline CDR1 is SQVTM and CDR2 ANQGSEA. The CDR3 is made up of 11 amino acids. Trimming shortened V by 3 bases and J by 4 bases, and 6 bases separated the two germline ends. The DNA of the CDR3 is TGCAGCGTTGATAGGGGCACTGAAGCTTTCTTT. Translation gives CSVDRGTEAFF. Variable domain in full (rest from reference TRBV29-1 and TRBJ1-1): SAVISQKPSRDICQRGTSLTIQCQVDSQVTMMFWYRQQPGQSLTLIATANQGSEATYESGFVIDKFPISRPNLTFSTLTVSNMSPEDSSIYLCSVDRGTEAFFGQGTRLTVV.

This chain joins TRBV4-2 and TRBJ2-3; 8 bases agree with TRBD2. V trimming: 0 bases; J trimming: 2 bases; junction bases outside the gene matches: 4. CDR3 length: 16 residues. CDR1 LGHNA and CDR2 YNFKEQ come from the germline V gene. CDR3 nucleotide sequence: TGTGCCAGCAGCCAAGATGGGACTAGGGACACAGATACGCAGTATTTT. Its translation: CASSQDGTRDTDTQYF.

The rearrangement links TRBV28 to TRBJ2-7; D not certain. CDR1 is MDHEN and CDR2 is SYDVKM in the germline V gene. The CDR3 spans 11 residues. Between the trimmed V and J ends, which lost 6 bases and 5 bases, there was a span of 8 bases. The CDR3 region has the DNA TGTGCCAGCAGCCTCAGTAACGAGCAGTACTTC. It encodes CASSLSNEQYF.

The J gene is TRBJ1-6, the V gene TRBV2; D gene uncertain. Per germline, CDR1 SNHLY and CDR2 FYNNEI. This CDR3 region has 15 residues. V was shortened by 6 bases and J by 4 bases, with 13 bases between the two germline ends. The CDR3 bases are TGTGCCAGCAGCGCCGATGAAGCGTATAATTCACCCCTCCACTTT. Its protein is CASSADEAYNSPLHF.

The chain uses TRBV6-6 and TRBJ1-2, with a weak D call TRBD1 (6 bases). V shed 4 bases and J shed 2 bases, with 11 bases lying between them. The CDR3 is 14 residues long. The germline gives CDR1 MNHNY, CDR2 SVGAGI (reference sequence). The DNA for the CDR3 is TGTGCCAGCAGTTCACAGGGCACCAACTATGGCTACACCTTC. It encodes CASSSQGTNYGYTF.

The rearrangement links TRBV14 to TRBJ2-5; D ambiguous. CDR3 length: 11 residues. Germline V lookup: CDR1 SGHDN, CDR2 FVKESK. The V gene lost 4 bases and the J gene lost 2 bases, with 2 bases spanning the gap. DNA of the CDR3: TGTGCCAGCAGCCTACAAGAGACCCAGTACTTC. It yields the protein CASSLQETQYF. Supplemented by reference TRBV14 and TRBJ2-5, the full variable domain reads EAGVTQFPSHSVIEKGQTVTLRCDPISGHDNLYWYRRVMGKEIKFLLHFVKESKQDESGMPNNRFLAERTGGTYSTLKVQPAELEDSGVYFCASSLQETQYFGPGTRLLVL.

The chain combines TRBV29-1 with TRBJ1-4; D call uncertain. The CDR3 is made up of 13 amino acids. V gave up 7 bases and J gave up 7 bases, with 16 bases separating them. From germline, CDR1 is SQVTM and CDR2 ANQGSEA. The CDR3 protein is CSARAWGGEKLFF. The CDR3, as DNA: TGCAGCGCTCGGGCGTGGGGAGGTGAAAAACTGTTTTTT.

The chain carries TRBV9 and TRBJ2-2, with D perhaps TRBD2 (5 bases). The CDR3 runs 16 residues. V was pared by 0 bases and J by 0 bases, with 9 bases between. In germline, CDR1 is SGDLS, CDR2 YYNGEE. The DNA of the CDR3 is TGTGCCAGCAGCGTAGTCTCCGGGGCGAACACCGGGGAGCTGTTTTTT. Its protein product is CASSVVSGANTGELFF.

This chain links TRBV3-1 (or the pseudogene TRBV3-2) with TRBJ2-1; D might be TRBD2 (7 bases). This CDR3 is built from 13 residues. Germline V gene lookup returns CDR1 LGHDT and CDR2 YNNKEL (reference sequence). Trimming took 4 bases from V and 14 from J, leaving 18 bases between them. The CDR3 DNA is TGTGCCAGCAGCCGAGCACAGGGCGGGGGAGAGTTCTTC. It codes for CASSRAQGGGEFF.

The rearrangement joins TRBV28 to TRBJ1-1; the D gene is possibly TRBD1 (6 bases). V lost 5 bases, J lost 2 bases, and 15 bases lay in between. CDR1 and CDR2 (germline): MDHEN, SYDVKM. This CDR3 has 15 amino acids. The CDR3 DNA is TGTGCCAGCAGTGCAGGGACACTAGCAAACACTGAAGCTTTCTTT. This gives the protein CASSAGTLANTEAFF.

This sequence joins TRBV5-1 and TRBJ2-2; D might be TRBD1 (5 bases). Germline V gene lookup returns CDR1 SGHRS and CDR2 YFSETQ. With 2 bases removed from V and 0 bases from J, the gap between germline ends came to 11 bases. CDR3 length equals 16 residues. CDR3 nucleotide sequence: TGCGCCAGCAGCTTAAACAGGCTTTCGAACACCGGGGAGCTGTTTTTT. Its protein product is CASSLNRLSNTGELFF.

The V and J genes are TRBV9 and TRBJ2-1, with 7 bases aligning to TRBD2. V trimming: 0 bases; J trimming: 4 bases; junction bases outside the gene matches: 7. The CDR3 totals 16 residues. Germline V gene lookup returns CDR1 SGDLS and CDR2 YYNGEE. The DNA for the CDR3 is TGTGCCAGCAGCGTAGGGGGGGGAACTGCGTACAATGAGCAGTTCTTC. Translation: CASSVGGGTAYNEQFF.

This clone appeared a single time. The rearrangement joins TRBV6-5 to TRBJ1-2; no clear D. The germline gives CDR1 MNHEY, CDR2 SVGAGI. The CDR3 consists of 14 residues. V lost 2 bases, J lost 7 bases, and 14 bases lay in between. The CDR3 DNA reads as TGTGCCAGCAGTTACCTCCCGGGGATTGGTGGCTACACCTTC. Residues: CASSYLPGIGGYTF.

The chain carries TRBV5-1 and TRBJ2-2; weak D call: TRBD2 (5 bases). This CDR3 contains 15 residues. Germline CDR1 reads SGHRS; CDR2 reads YFSETQ. V lost 0 bases to trimming and J lost 5 bases, with 11 bases between them. The CDR3 reads CASSLENPGTGELFF. The CDR3 DNA reads as TGCGCCAGCAGCTTGGAAAATCCGGGAACCGGGGAGCTGTTTTTT. The variable domain in full, completed from reference TRBV5-1 and TRBJ2-2, reads KAGVTQTPRYLIKTRGQQVTLSCSPISGHRSVSWYQQTPGQGLQFLFEYFSETQRNKGNFPGRFSGRQFSNSRSEMNVSTLELGDSALYLCASSLENPGTGELFFGEGSRLTVL.

V gene TRBV3-1 (or the pseudogene TRBV3-2) combines with J gene TRBJ2-7; unclear D gene. This CDR3 has 14 amino acids. V shed 0 bases and J shed 1 base, with 7 bases lying between them. CDR1 and CDR2 (germline): LGHDT, YNNKEL (reference sequence). CDR3 sequence (DNA): TGTGCCAGCAGCCAAGATCGTGGGTCCTACGAGCAGTACTTC. Translated, it gives CASSQDRGSYEQYF.

The chain combines TRBV11-2 with TRBJ2-7; D is uncertain. Germline V lookup: CDR1 SGHAT, CDR2 FQNNGV. V lost 3 bases and J 2 bases, leaving 8 bases between the germline ends. The CDR3 extends over 13 amino acids. This CDR3 reads CASSFGSTYEQYF. In nucleotides, the CDR3 is TGTGCCAGCAGCTTCGGATCGACCTACGAGCAGTACTTC.

The chain employs TRBV7-2 and TRBJ1-1, with 8 bases fitting TRBD1. CDR3 length: 13 amino acids. The V gene end was trimmed by 2 bases and the J gene end by 6 bases; junction bases not matched to a gene: 2. Per germline, CDR1 SGHTA and CDR2 FQGNSA. CDR3 coding DNA: TGTGCCAGCAGCTTACAGGGGGCGGCTGAAGCTTTCTTT. It is translated as CASSLQGAAEAFF. The variable domain in full, with the rest retrieved from reference TRBV7-2 and TRBJ1-1, is GAGVSQSPSNKVTEKGKDVELRCDPISGHTALYWYRQSLGQGLEFLIYFQGNSAPDKSGLPSDRFSAERTGGSVSTLTIQRTQQEDSAVYLCASSLQGAAEAFFGQGTRLTVV.

This chain joins TRBV27 and TRBJ1-2; TRBD1 might be the D (6 bases). Germline-derived CDR1 and CDR2 are MNHEY and SMNVEV (reference sequence). V dropped 2 bases and J dropped 2 bases, with 6 bases sitting between them. This CDR3 is 13 amino acids long. CDR3 coding DNA: TGTGCCAGCAGTTTAACAGGGAACTATGGCTACACCTTC. Translating it yields CASSLTGNYGYTF.

The V gene is TRBV7-9, the J gene TRBJ1-5; TRBD1 is a possible D gene (5 bases). V was shortened by 5 bases and J by 0 bases, with 11 bases between the two germline ends. Per the germline V gene, CDR1 is SEHNR and CDR2 is FQNEAQ (reference sequence). There are 15 residues in the CDR3. The CDR3 sequence: CASSPGTDSNQPQHF. The CDR3 nucleotides are TGTGCCAGCAGCCCCGGGACGGATAGCAATCAGCCCCAGCATTTT.

The J gene is TRBJ2-5, the V gene TRBV28, with 7 bases matching TRBD2. V gave up 8 bases and J gave up 7 bases; unmatched junction bases: 13. The CDR3 totals 14 residues. Germline lookup yields CDR1 MDHEN and CDR2 SYDVKM. CDR3: CASQDGPQRGTQYF. In DNA form, the CDR3 reads TGTGCCAGCCAGGACGGACCTCAGCGGGGGACCCAGTACTTC.